This T cell receptor (beta chain) emerged from a study of T cells after yellow fever vaccination (dated by TCRdb to the late 2010s). About the study as a whole: Libraries from fractions with low cell numbers were prepared with the SMART-Seq v4 Ultra Low Input RNA kit. To follow T-cell clones before and after primary and booster YFV17D yellow fever vaccination, bulk TCR alpha and beta repertoires were sequenced over time. Two healthy male donors made up the cohort, one aged 18 to 30 years and the other aged 30 to 40 years. Blood was collected at multiple timepoints before and after primary and secondary immunization, and bulk PBMC replicates and cell subsets were isolated.

The treatment or condition label for this specimen denotes: live attenuated yellow fever vaccine strain. At each blood-draw timepoint, two biological replicates of bulk PBMCs were collected. A standard Ficoll-Paque protocol was used to isolate PBMCs from peripheral blood. TriZol was used to extract RNA from bulk PBMCs, from CD4 and CD8 fractions, and from dextramer-positive and dextramer-negative fractions. Synthesis of TCR cDNA relied on 5'RACE template switching, a step that introduced a universal primer site along with unique molecular identifiers. cDNA synthesis was primed from both the TCR alpha and TCR beta constant segments. Libraries were amplified in two PCR steps, with sample barcodes and sequencing adapters added in the second step. Sequencing of libraries was done on Illumina HiSeq 2500 (2x100 bp) or NovaSeq (2x150 bp). Per the source publication's procedure: MIGEC handled demultiplexing of reads and collapsing into UMI consensus sequences, while MiXCR performed V(D)J alignment. Clonotypes responding to the vaccine were identified with edgeR on replicate PBMC samples, with the criteria of FDR below 0.01 and a log2 fold change above 5 up to day 15. Bulk clonotypes were assigned CD4 or CD8 identity according to which sequenced CD4 or CD8 repertoire held them at higher abundance. TCRdb passed the public sequencing reads through fastp at Q25 and MiXCR, retaining productive beta sequences. CDR3 protein sequences are deduplicated, and each keeps its most common genes and DNA. These V and J calls rely on TCRdb rather than the paper's analysis. The sample profile shows hundreds of thousands of distinct CDR3 sequences; approximately 13% of them were found once. Over 12% of the sample belongs to the ten largest clones.

Taken from the germline V gene, the CDR1 and CDR2 loops are LGHNA and YSLEER. The junction shows trimming of 3 bases on V and 3 bases on J, plus 12 bases between the germline ends. Inclusive of the bounding cysteine and phenylalanine, the CDR3 is 15 residues long. Here the CDR3 DNA is all that survives: 45 bases in frame from base 1. Broad study findings and their caveats: A small fraction of clonotypes appeared in both the CD4 and CD8 compartments, likely as a result of convergent recombination. Most clones expanded after primary vaccination were re-detected after the booster (almost 97% of CD4 and about nine tenths of CD8), suggesting broad memory maintenance. FACS-sorted repertoires could contain abundant contaminating clonotypes from the bulk population, so computational filtering was required. The study included only a couple of donors, which limits how far the findings can be generalized. Compared with the primary T-cell response, the secondary T-cell response was faster but weaker, reaching its peak on day 5 rather than on day 15.

Concerning this clonotype: Its antigen remains unidentified. The input lacks base qualities; no much larger clone sits a single base away.

The TCR was taken from a man under 40 who received the YFV17D yellow fever vaccine. The sequencing used PBMCs, collected on the day of the yellow fever booster vaccination. The rearranged chain carries TRBV4-3 and TRBJ2-1; the D gene could be either TRBD1 or TRBD2, each agreeing at 5 bases. The sequence in DNA is TGCGCCAGCAGCCAGGGGGACCGGGACTACAATGAGCAGTTCTTC. The translation is CASSQGDRDYNEQFF.